Each of the 28 T cell receptor beta chains below was sequenced from the same sample in a study of Graves' ophthalmopathy and Graves' hyperthyroidism. RNA served as the template for amplifying TCR beta CDR3 regions. RT-PCR with HTBI primers came first, then second-round multiplex PCR. One entry per CDR3 protein results from TCRdb running MiXCR on the multiplex PCR reads. The profile shows tens of thousands of distinct CDR3 sequences, about 50% of them singletons. Sequenced sample: peripheral blood. Receptors were obtained from an adult man with Graves' ophthalmopathy.

The sample holds many counts of this clonotype. The genes are TRBV19 and TRBJ2-3; 8 bases map to TRBD2. In germline, CDR1 is LNHDA, CDR2 SQIVND (reference sequence). V trimming: 8 bases; J trimming: 6 bases; junction bases outside the gene matches: 7. The CDR3 runs 13 residues. CDR3: CASGVAGGDTQYF. CDR3 in DNA: TGTGCCAGTGGGGTTGCGGGGGGTGATACGCAGTATTTT.

The V gene is TRBV2, the J gene TRBJ2-1, with D possibly being TRBD1 (6 bases). The germline V gene encodes CDR1 SNHLY and CDR2 FYNNEI. Trimming removed 7 bases at V and 7 bases at J, with 11 bases between. The CDR3 covers 12 residues. The CDR3 sequence: CASNGRGNEQFF. CDR3 coding DNA: TGTGCCAGCAATGGTAGGGGGAATGAGCAGTTCTTC.

The chain has TRBV20-1 and TRBJ1-5; 8 bases agree with TRBD1. The germline V gene encodes CDR1 DFQATT and CDR2 SNEGSKA (reference sequence). Trimming cost V 3 bases and J 0 bases; bases outside gene matches: 4. The CDR3 is 15 amino acids. The CDR3 loop reads CSARQGADSNQPQHF. DNA for the CDR3: TGCAGTGCTAGGCAGGGGGCGGATAGCAATCAGCCCCAGCATTTT.

With respect to this clonotype: At one end, the junction sequence differs from germline, possibly due to a read error. The V call is TRBV20-1, the J call TRBJ2-1; D is uncertain. Germline assignment: CDR1 DFQATT and CDR2 SNEGSKA (reference sequence). This CDR3 has 12 residues. This CDR3 is CSAYAEYNEQLF. CDR3 in DNA: TGCAGTGCTTACGCAGAGTACAATGAGCAGCTCTTC.

This clonotype was seen more than once but under ten times. V is TRBV20-1 and J is TRBJ2-3; D is tentatively TRBD1 or TRBD2 (5 bases each). The V end was cut by 7 bases, the J end by 3 bases, with 20 bases between. This CDR3 is 15 amino acids long. In germline, CDR1 is DFQATT, CDR2 SNEGSKA (reference sequence). CDR3 bases: TGCAGTGTTCGAAAACTCGGGACCGAGACAGATACGCAGTATTTT. Its translation: CSVRKLGTETDTQYF.

V is TRBV2 and J is TRBJ2-3; 7 bases agree with TRBD1. The CDR3 is 14 residues long. Germline values: CDR1 SNHLY, CDR2 FYNNEI. Trimming removed 8 bases from V and 3 bases from J; junction bases left unmatched: 8. This CDR3 is CASHPGTETDTQYF. The CDR3 region has the DNA TGTGCCAGCCACCCCGGGACAGAAACAGATACGCAGTATTTT.

This CDR3 is CASSPPVRAYEQYF. Here the CDR3 DNA reads TGTGCCAGCAGCCCCCCAGTCAGGGCCTACGAGCAGTACTTC. The chain joins TRBV5-5 to TRBJ2-7; a weak D match, TRBD1 (5 bases). Trimming shortened V by 4 bases and J by 2 bases, and 13 bases separated the two germline ends. Germline CDR1 SGHKS, CDR2 YYEKEE (reference sequence). The CDR3 spans 14 residues.

The V and J genes are TRBV7-8 and TRBJ2-3; TRBD2 matches at 14 bases. The V and J ends lost 1 base and 3 bases, in that order; junction bases with no gene match: 0. The CDR3 sequence is 16 residues long. Germline V gene lookup returns CDR1 SGHVS and CDR2 FQNEAQ. The CDR3 DNA sequence: TGTGCCAGCAGCTTAGGGACTAGCGGGAGGACAGATACGCAGTATTTT. Its protein is CASSLGTSGRTDTQYF.

This clonotype was seen repeatedly, ten times or more. J is TRBJ2-5 and V is TRBV6-2 or TRBV6-3; 14 bases are a match to TRBD2. Germline lookup yields CDR1 MNHEY and CDR2 SVGEGT. J gave up 2 bases and V 6 bases, and 5 bases lay outside the gene matches. The CDR3 extends over 16 amino acids. CDR3 amino acids: CASSPGLAGAQETQYF. DNA for the CDR3: TGTGCCAGCAGCCCGGGACTAGCGGGAGCTCAAGAGACCCAGTACTTC.

Many counts were recorded for this clonotype. The rearrangement links TRBV7-9 to TRBJ2-1; D is possibly TRBD1 or TRBD2 (5 bases each). The germline gives CDR1 SEHNR, CDR2 FQNEAQ (reference sequence). The CDR3 length is 13 residues. V shed 5 bases and J shed 7 bases, with 12 bases lying between them. CDR3 amino acids: CASSIGTRNEQFF. CDR3 sequence (DNA): TGTGCCAGCAGCATTGGGACGAGGAATGAGCAGTTCTTC.

The chain is built from TRBV20-1 and TRBJ2-1; 9 bases agree with TRBD1. Germline CDR1 and CDR2: DFQATT and SNEGSKA (reference sequence). The CDR3 totals 14 residues. J gave up 3 bases and V 5 bases, and 5 bases lay outside the gene matches. The CDR3 spells CSARSGQGYNEQFF. DNA of the CDR3: TGCAGTGCTCGATCGGGACAGGGCTACAATGAGCAGTTCTTC.

The chain carries TRBV29-1 and TRBJ2-3; D may be TRBD2 (6 bases). There are 13 residues in the CDR3. V lost 4 bases, J lost 4 bases, and 12 bases lay in between. The germline gives CDR1 SQVTM, CDR2 ANQGSEA. The CDR3 here is CSVAEGSADTQYF. In nucleotides, the CDR3 is TGCAGCGTTGCGGAGGGCAGCGCAGATACGCAGTATTTT.

This chain joins TRBV6-2 or TRBV6-3 and TRBJ2-7; possibly TRBD2 for D (6 bases). The V end was cut by 6 bases, the J end by 6 bases, with 18 bases between. Germline CDR1 MNHEY, CDR2 SVGEGT. This CDR3 has 14 amino acids. In DNA form, the CDR3 reads TGTGCCAGCAGCCCCGTCCGGGACTTTTTCGAGCAGTACTTC. Amino acid sequence: CASSPVRDFFEQYF.

At least ten counts were recorded for this clonotype. The V call is TRBV27, the J call TRBJ2-5, with 7 bases aligning to TRBD1. The CDR3 loop spans 15 amino acids. Unmatched junction bases numbered 8, after V lost 6 bases and J lost 1 base. Germline V lookup: CDR1 MNHEY, CDR2 SMNVEV (reference sequence). DNA for the CDR3: TGTGCCAGCAGCTCACTGACAGGGTTCCAAGAGACCCAGTACTTC. It specifies CASSSLTGFQETQYF.

The chain carries TRBV6-5 and TRBJ2-1; a possible D gene is TRBD2 (5 bases). The CDR3 has 15 residues. V was pared by 2 bases and J by 7 bases, with 15 bases between. Germline lookup yields CDR1 MNHEY and CDR2 SVGAGI. CDR3 sequence (DNA): TGTGCCAGCAGTTACCTAGGGCCGCGGACTAATGAGCAGTTCTTC. This encodes CASSYLGPRTNEQFF.

This clonotype was counted ten times or more. This sequence joins TRBV11-2 and TRBJ2-7; TRBD1 matches 11 bases. V was pared by 3 bases and J by 3 bases, with 7 bases of the junction left unmatched. The CDR3 runs to 16 residues. Per the germline V gene, CDR1 is SGHAT and CDR2 is FQNNGV. CDR3 DNA sequence: TGTGCCAGCAGCTTTGCAGGACAGGGGGCGCTCTACGAGCAGTACTTC. This sequence encodes CASSFAGQGALYEQYF. The complete variable domain, with remaining parts taken from reference TRBV11-2 and TRBJ2-7, reads EAGVAQSPRYKIIEKRQSVAFWCNPISGHATLYWYQQILGQGPKLLIQFQNNGVVDDSQLPKDRFSAERLKGVDSTLKIQPAKLEDSAVYLCASSFAGQGALYEQYFGPGTRLTVT.

This clonotype was counted at least ten times. CDR3 sequence: CASSYGQLREQYF. CDR3 in DNA: TGTGCCAGCAGTTACGGGCAATTACGGGAGCAGTACTTC. This chain connects TRBV6-2 or TRBV6-3 to TRBJ2-7; D call uncertain. CDR1 and CDR2 from the germline V gene are MNHEY and SVGEGT. V was shortened by 2 bases and J by 7 bases, with 12 bases between the two germline ends. The CDR3 runs 13 residues.

This clonotype was recorded many times. The rearrangement joins TRBV2 to TRBJ1-3, with D tentatively TRBD1 (5 bases). The CDR3 consists of 15 residues. Trimming removed 2 bases from V and 1 base from J, with 9 bases in between. CDR1 and CDR2 (germline): SNHLY, FYNNEI. The CDR3 bases are TGTGCCAGCAGTGAACTGGGGGGGTCTGGAAACACCATATATTTT. Amino acid sequence: CASSELGGSGNTIYF. Full variable domain (remainder filled in from reference TRBV2 and TRBJ1-3): EPEVTQTPSHQVTQMGQEVILRCVPISNHLYFYWYRQILGQKVEFLVSFYNNEISEKSEIFDDQFSVERPDGSNFTLKIRSTKLEDSAMYFCASSELGGSGNTIYFGEGSWLTVV.

This clonotype has ten or more counts. The chain employs TRBV6-5 and TRBJ1-1; 7 positions match TRBD1. CDR1 and CDR2 from the germline V gene are MNHEY and SVGAGI. The V and J ends lost 7 bases and 1 base, in that order; junction bases with no gene match: 9. The CDR3 runs to 15 residues. CDR3 in amino acids: CASKQNRGPNTEAFF. The CDR3 DNA reads TGTGCCAGCAAACAAAATAGGGGGCCGAACACTGAAGCTTTCTTT.

The DNA of the CDR3 is TGCAGTGCTAGGACTAGCGGGATAAAGTACAATGAGCAGTTCTTC. It codes for CSARTSGIKYNEQFF. The chain couples TRBV20-1 to TRBJ2-1; 11 nucleotides align to TRBD2. The CDR3 runs 15 residues. Germline trimming cut 3 bases from V and 4 bases from J; bases unmatched to any gene: 5. Germline lookup yields CDR1 DFQATT and CDR2 SNEGSKA (reference sequence).

This clonotype was counted ten times or more. The genes are TRBV6-1 and TRBJ1-3; D gene uncertain. Trimming pared 6 bases from V and 0 bases from J, leaving 9 bases between. CDR1 and CDR2 from the germline V gene are MNHNS and SASEGT. CDR3 length equals 14 residues. CDR3 DNA: TGTGCCAGCAGGGCAGGTGACTCTGGAAACACCATATATTTT. The encoded protein is CASRAGDSGNTIYF.

This clonotype was detected a few times. The J gene is TRBJ2-3, the V gene TRBV30; 10 nucleotides align to TRBD1. Germline V lookup: CDR1 GTSNPN, CDR2 SVGIG (reference sequence). With V trimmed by 4 bases and J by 6 bases, 10 bases remained unmatched. This CDR3 spans 15 amino acids. The CDR3 DNA is TGTGCCTGGACCCGGGACAGGGGATCTTCGGATACGCAGTATTTT. Protein: CAWTRDRGSSDTQYF.

The chain uses TRBV7-9 and TRBJ2-3, with 13 positions matching TRBD2. The CDR3 length is 15 residues. In germline, CDR1 is SEHNR, CDR2 FQNEAQ (reference sequence). V was pared by 5 bases and J by 4 bases, with 3 bases of the junction left unmatched. The CDR3 region is CASSITSGGADTQYF. DNA for the CDR3: TGTGCCAGCAGCATAACTAGCGGGGGGGCAGATACGCAGTATTTT.

This clonotype was picked up many times. The gene calls are TRBV7-2 and TRBJ1-2; D unclear. Trimming cost V 1 base and J 5 bases, with 11 bases left between them. CDR1 and CDR2 from the germline V gene are SGHTA and FQGNSA. This CDR3 is built from 14 residues. CDR3 nucleotides: TGTGCCAGCAGCTTAGTGGCGGATACATATGGCTACACCTTC. It encodes CASSLVADTYGYTF.

The rearrangement joins TRBV19 to TRBJ1-2; no firm D call. This CDR3 contains 14 residues. CDR1 is LNHDA and CDR2 is SQIVND in the germline V gene (reference sequence). Between the trimmed V and J ends, which lost 3 bases and 2 bases, there was a span of 10 bases. CDR3 protein: CASSMEGMNYGYTF. The CDR3 bases are TGTGCCAGTAGTATGGAGGGAATGAACTATGGCTACACCTTC. The variable domain in full, completed from reference TRBV19 and TRBJ1-2, reads DGGITQSPKYLFRKEGQNVTLSCEQNLNHDAMYWYRQDPGQGLRLIYYSQIVNDFQKGDIAEGYSVSREKKESFPLTVTSAQKNPTAFYLCASSMEGMNYGYTFGSGTRLTVV.

With respect to this clonotype: The junction and the germline gene differ at one end; a read error may be behind it. This rearrangement joins TRBV18 to TRBJ2-7; D gene unclear. From germline, CDR1 is KGHSH and CDR2 LQKENI. CDR3 length: 13 amino acids. The CDR3 is CASSLAGFYGQYF. CDR3 sequence (DNA): TGTGCCAGCTCACTGGCCGGTTTCTACGGGCAGTACTTC.

The V call is TRBV19, the J call TRBJ1-2; TRBD1 might be the D (5 bases). Trimming removed 6 bases from V and 0 bases from J, with 11 bases in between. Germline V gene lookup returns CDR1 LNHDA and CDR2 SQIVND (reference sequence). The CDR3 is 14 residues long. CDR3 amino acids: CASSQGVANYGYTF. The CDR3 nucleotides are TGTGCCAGTAGCCAGGGCGTAGCTAACTATGGCTACACCTTC.

Comments on this clonotype: One end of the junction is discordant with germline, which a read error may explain. The chain uses TRBV7-9 and TRBJ1-3, with D possibly matching TRBD1 (6 bases). Germline CDR1 is SEHNR and CDR2 is FQNEAQ (reference sequence). The CDR3 runs to 13 residues. CDR3 sequence reads: CASSLGGGKTIYF. Here the CDR3 DNA reads TGTGCCAGCAGCTTAGGAGGGGGAAAAACCATATATTTT.